The text below deals with one T cell receptor (beta chain). Antigen unknown. TCRdb's table, derived via immunoSEQ multiplex PCR, lists solely in-frame clones and lacks some. The sample carries under 95,000 clones, around 94% recorded once. The donors were part of the validation cohort of 120 subjects. That cohort was separate from the first cohort, which comprised about 670 subjects. The CDR3 spans 15 residues. Germline CDR1 is SGDLS and CDR2 is YYNGEE. Trimming removed 0 bases from V and 4 bases from J; junction bases left unmatched: 5. These data are taken from a study of cytomegalovirus exposure and HLA in healthy donors. Study results and limitations: According to a later analysis, TCR clusters from the first cohort tended to co-occur in the approximately 120 validation repertoires. The classifier was said to identify cytomegalovirus status with high specificity and sensitivity.

The source of this sequence is a young woman in good health and CMV-seronegative. This chain connects TRBV9 to TRBJ2-5, with 8 bases aligning to TRBD1. The sample taken for sequencing was PBMCs. The CDR3 sequence is CASSVGGQGGETQYF. In DNA form, the CDR3 reads TGTGCCAGCAGCGTAGGAGGACAGGGAGGAGAGACCCAGTACTTC.